This is a list of T cell receptor beta chains from one sample in a study of beta chain features in type 1 diabetes. Sequenced by immunoSEQ multiplex PCR; TCRdb stores in-frame clones only, minus some. Of fewer than 350,000 clones listed, 8% are singletons. Sequencing was done on a sample of central memory CD4+ T cells from blood. These receptors originate from a young woman in good health. Both conserved end residues are part of each CDR3.

v_call	j_call	cdr3_aa
TRBV29-1	TRBJ2-7	CSGKLGRSGEQYF
TRBV14	TRBJ2-3	CASSATNRNTQYF
TRBV10-3	TRBJ2-2	CAISPGGGELFF
TRBV4-1	TRBJ1-5	CASRSQGKGNQPQHF
TRBV7-2	TRBJ2-7	CASSPRRNYEQYF
TRBV10-3	TRBJ1-2	CAAGTDPRGGYTF
TRBV7-8	TRBJ1-1	CASSSTEGRTEAFF
TRBV11-2	TRBJ2-7	CASSGQIYEQYF
TRBV9	TRBJ2-5	CASSQDITRGVTQYF
TRBV18	TRBJ1-4	CASSPGQGAEKLFF
TRBV7-2	TRBJ1-2	CASSLALGYANYGYTF
TRBV14	TRBJ1-3	CASSQESVGYPGNTIYF
TRBV7-9	TRBJ2-6	CASSSGGSGANVLTF
TRBV7-9	TRBJ1-1	CASSPVRENTEAFF
TRBV4-2	TRBJ2-3	CASSQASGIAEGADTQYF
TRBV30	TRBJ2-2	CACRPGYGPGELFF
TRBV14	TRBJ2-1	CASSPRGLVADYNEQFF
TRBV4-1	TRBJ2-1	CASSHQQGTEQFF
TRBV21-1	TRBJ2-1	CASSKAPGDEQFF
TRBV19	TRBJ2-5	CASSMRGFETQYF
TRBV15	TRBJ1-1	CATSRLDGPEAFF
TRBV4-3	TRBJ1-2	CASSQGGQLASNYGYTF
TRBV2	TRBJ1-5	CASSGEGAYQPQHF
TRBV7-6	TRBJ2-7	CASSRSSGSYEQYF
TRBV23-1	TRBJ2-4	CASSQSGALAKNIQYF
TRBV7-8	TRBJ1-2	CASSLASGNYGYTF
TRBV27	TRBJ2-7	CASSPSRVLEQYF
TRBV11-3	TRBJ2-1	CASSPGARGEQFF
TRBV18	TRBJ2-2	CASLTTSSTGELFF
TRBV18	TRBJ2-6	CASSPFGHSGANVLTF
TRBV9	TRBJ2-2	CASSPGGGPGELFF
TRBV7-9	TRBJ2-3	CASSLRTGRTDTQYF
TRBV10-3	TRBJ2-3	CANRQGGADTQYF
TRBV25-1	TRBJ1-3	CASSNSGNTIYF
TRBV7-9	TRBJ2-3	CASSLLAGGRGTDTQYF
TRBV27	TRBJ2-2	CASSLSPAENTGELFF